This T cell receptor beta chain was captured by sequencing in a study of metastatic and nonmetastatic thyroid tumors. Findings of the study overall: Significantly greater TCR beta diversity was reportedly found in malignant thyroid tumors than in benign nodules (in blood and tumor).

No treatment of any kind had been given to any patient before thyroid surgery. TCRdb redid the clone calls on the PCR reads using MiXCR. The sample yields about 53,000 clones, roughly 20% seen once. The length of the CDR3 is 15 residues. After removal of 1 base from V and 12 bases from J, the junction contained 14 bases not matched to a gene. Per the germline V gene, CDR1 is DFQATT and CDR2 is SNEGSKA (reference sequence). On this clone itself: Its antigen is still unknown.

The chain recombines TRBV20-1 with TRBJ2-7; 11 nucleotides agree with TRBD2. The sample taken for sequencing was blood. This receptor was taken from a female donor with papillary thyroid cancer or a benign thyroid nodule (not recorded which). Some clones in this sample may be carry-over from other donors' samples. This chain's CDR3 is CSARGLAGIYSTLYF. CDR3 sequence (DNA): TGCAGTGCTAGAGGACTAGCGGGGATCTACAGTACGCTGTACTTC.